This is a list of T cell receptor beta chains from one sample in a study of cytomegalovirus exposure and HLA in healthy donors. Profiling relied on immunoSEQ multiplex PCR, and the TCRdb table lists in-frame clones only, not all of them. The data hold 150,000 to 180,000 clones, with around 84% observed a single time. The sample taken for sequencing was PBMCs. These receptors came from a woman in her 40s in good health and CMV-seropositive. Both conserved end residues are part of each CDR3. A D gene is named only where the DNA matches it firmly. Size tells how often a clone was seen (once, few, many) or the class of an expanded clone, and some rows leave it out.

>TRBJ2-3|.|TRBV7-2|.
CASSLAGGITDTQYF
TGTGCCAGCAGCTTAGCGGGAGGTATCACAGATACGCAGTATTTT
>TRBJ2-7|.|TRBV9|few
CASSPHRVQGDEQYF
TGTGCCAGCAGCCCCCACCGGGTACAGGGAGACGAGCAGTACTTC
>TRBJ2-7|.|TRBV5-4|.
CASSTRDSNYEQYF
TGTGCCAGCAGCACCCGGGACTCAAACTACGAGCAGTACTTC
>TRBJ2-2|TRBD2|TRBV18|.
CASSPVDSGLAGGELFF
TGTGCCAGCTCACCTGTGGACTCGGGACTAGCGGGCGGGGAGCTGTTTTTT
>TRBJ1-1|.|TRBV7-2|.
CASSTSQNTEAFF
TGTGCCAGCAGCACCAGTCAGAACACTGAAGCTTTCTTT
>TRBJ1-4|.|TRBV5-6|.
CASSFGKVANEKLFF
TGTGCCAGCAGCTTCGGGAAGGTGGCTAATGAAAAACTGTTTTTT
>TRBJ2-1|.|TRBV15|.
CATSGAGGLYNEQFF
TGTGCCACCAGCGGTGCCGGCGGGCTCTACAATGAGCAGTTCTTC
>TRBJ2-2|TRBD2|TRBV7-7|.
CASSLGGSGAGELFF
TGTGCCAGCAGCTTAGGAGGCAGCGGGGCCGGGGAGCTGTTTTTT
>TRBJ2-1|TRBD2|TRBV6-1|.
CASSASGRTYNEQFF
TGTGCCAGCAGTGCTAGCGGGAGGACCTACAATGAGCAGTTCTTC
>TRBJ2-3|TRBD2|TRBV5-1|.
CASRATSGGSTDTQYF
TGCGCCAGCAGGGCCACTAGCGGAGGTAGCACAGATACGCAGTATTTT
>TRBJ1-5|.|TRBV21-1|.
CASSKSRNRENSNQPQHF
TGTGCCAGCAGCAAAAGTCGGAACAGGGAGAATAGCAATCAGCCCCAGCATTTT
>TRBJ1-5|.|TRBV2|.
CASSQGFSQPQHF
TGTGCCAGCAGTCAGGGGTTCAGTCAGCCCCAGCATTTT
>TRBJ1-1|TRBD1|TRBV28|.
CASSYTLTGENTEAFF
TGTGCCAGCAGTTACACCCTGACAGGGGAGAACACTGAAGCTTTCTTT
>TRBJ2-5|.|TRBV7-6|.
CASSLAGGTQYF
TGTGCCAGCAGCTTAGCCGGAGGGACCCAGTACTTC
>TRBJ2-7|TRBD1|TRBV5-6|.
CASSLEGYRDRDYEQYF
TGTGCCAGCAGCTTGGAAGGTTATCGAGACAGGGACTACGAGCAGTACTTC
>TRBJ2-3|.|TRBV10-3|.
CAISEASFATDTQYF
TGTGCCATCAGTGAGGCTAGCTTCGCCACAGATACGCAGTATTTT
>TRBJ2-1|TRBD2|TRBV6-5|.
CASSKREGLYEQFF
TGTGCCAGCAGTAAGCGGGAGGGCCTTTATGAGCAGTTCTTC
>TRBJ2-7|TRBD2|TRBV11-3|.
CASSLVTTSVFYEQYF
TGTGCCAGCAGCTTAGTCACGACTAGCGTTTTCTACGAGCAGTACTTC
>TRBJ1-1|TRBD1|TRBV14|.
CASSQRTGRFTEAFF
TGTGCCAGCAGCCAAAGGACAGGGAGGTTCACTGAAGCTTTCTTT
>TRBJ2-7|TRBD2|TRBV5-1|.
CASSQMPWTSGAGGSSYEQYF
TGCGCCAGCAGCCAAATGCCGTGGACTAGCGGGGCCGGGGGGAGCTCCTACGAGCAGTACTTC
>TRBJ2-1|TRBD2|TRBV7-9|.
CASSFGTSGPLYNEQFF
TGTGCCAGCAGCTTTGGGACTAGCGGCCCCCTCTACAATGAGCAGTTCTTC
>TRBJ2-5|.|TRBV15|few
CATSRDGSPEGETQYF
TGTGCCACCAGCAGGGACGGGAGCCCCGAGGGGGAGACCCAGTACTTC
>TRBJ2-3|.|TRBV5-1|once
CATAPGTPTDTQYF
TGCGCCACCGCACCCGGGACTCCTACAGATACGCAGTATTTT
>TRBJ1-2|TRBD1|TRBV9|.
CASSVERQGIFGYTF
TGTGCCAGCAGCGTAGAAAGACAGGGGATCTTTGGCTACACCTTC
>TRBJ2-3|TRBD2|TRBV4-2|.
CASSQDAPVSGSFIDTQYF
TGTGCCAGCAGCCAAGATGCCCCCGTGAGCGGGAGTTTTATAGATACGCAGTATTTT
>TRBJ2-1|.|TRBV29-1|.
CSVEEGGNEQFF
TGCAGCGTTGAAGAGGGGGGCAATGAGCAGTTCTTC
>TRBJ2-1|TRBD2|TRBV7-9|once
CASSRGLAVIYNEQFF
TGTGCCAGCAGCCGCGGACTAGCGGTAATTTACAATGAGCAGTTCTTC
>TRBJ1-1|TRBD1|TRBV10-3|.
CAISGPGTGLMNTEAFF
TGTGCCATCAGTGGTCCCGGGACAGGACTCATGAACACTGAAGCTTTCTTT
>TRBJ1-2|.|TRBV5-1|.
CASSYDSNYGYTF
TGCGCCAGCAGCTATGACAGTAACTATGGCTACACCTTC
>TRBJ1-3|.|TRBV6-5|few
CASSYDRFSGNTIYF
TGTGCCAGCAGTTACGACAGATTCTCTGGAAACACCATATATTTT
>TRBJ2-5|.|TRBV7-9|.
CASSPIGGQGWETQYF
TGTGCCAGCAGCCCCATCGGCGGGCAGGGGTGGGAGACCCAGTACTTC
>TRBJ2-5|TRBD1|TRBV12-5|many
CASGPGTGRETQYF
TGTGCTAGTGGCCCCGGGACAGGGAGAGAGACCCAGTACTTC
>TRBJ2-6|.|TRBV30|.
CAWSVRGRANVLTF
TGTGCCTGGAGTGTACGGGGGAGGGCCAACGTCCTGACTTTC
>TRBJ1-4|TRBD1|TRBV7-9|.
CASSLRQGQEKLFF
TGTGCCAGCAGCCTCCGACAGGGCCAGGAAAAACTGTTTTTT
>TRBJ1-2|TRBD1|TRBV6-1|.
CASSDDRGGYGYTF
TGTGCCAGCAGTGACGACAGGGGAGGCTATGGCTACACCTTC
>TRBJ2-1|TRBD2|TRBV6-1|.
CASRRTGGAYNEQFF
TGTGCCAGCAGGCGAACGGGGGGGGCCTACAATGAGCAGTTCTTC
>TRBJ2-7|TRBD2|TRBV13|.
CASSLGGRVTEQYF
TGTGCCAGCAGCTTAGGTGGGAGGGTGACCGAGCAGTACTTC
>TRBJ2-3|.|TRBV7-7|.
CASSLSNLDTQYF
TGTGCTAGCAGCTTAAGCAATCTAGATACGCAGTATTTT
>TRBJ2-5|TRBD2|TRBV5-4|.
CASSRRASGGQETQYF
TGTGCCAGCAGCCGGAGGGCTAGCGGGGGCCAAGAGACCCAGTACTTC
>TRBJ2-7|TRBD1|TRBV28|.
CASSTTGTASYEQYF
TGTGCCAGCAGTACGACCGGGACAGCCTCCTACGAGCAGTACTTC
>TRBJ1-1|.|TRBV16|once
CASSPPGLSNTEAFF
TGTGCCAGCAGCCCCCCGGGACTTTCGAACACTGAAGCTTTCTTT